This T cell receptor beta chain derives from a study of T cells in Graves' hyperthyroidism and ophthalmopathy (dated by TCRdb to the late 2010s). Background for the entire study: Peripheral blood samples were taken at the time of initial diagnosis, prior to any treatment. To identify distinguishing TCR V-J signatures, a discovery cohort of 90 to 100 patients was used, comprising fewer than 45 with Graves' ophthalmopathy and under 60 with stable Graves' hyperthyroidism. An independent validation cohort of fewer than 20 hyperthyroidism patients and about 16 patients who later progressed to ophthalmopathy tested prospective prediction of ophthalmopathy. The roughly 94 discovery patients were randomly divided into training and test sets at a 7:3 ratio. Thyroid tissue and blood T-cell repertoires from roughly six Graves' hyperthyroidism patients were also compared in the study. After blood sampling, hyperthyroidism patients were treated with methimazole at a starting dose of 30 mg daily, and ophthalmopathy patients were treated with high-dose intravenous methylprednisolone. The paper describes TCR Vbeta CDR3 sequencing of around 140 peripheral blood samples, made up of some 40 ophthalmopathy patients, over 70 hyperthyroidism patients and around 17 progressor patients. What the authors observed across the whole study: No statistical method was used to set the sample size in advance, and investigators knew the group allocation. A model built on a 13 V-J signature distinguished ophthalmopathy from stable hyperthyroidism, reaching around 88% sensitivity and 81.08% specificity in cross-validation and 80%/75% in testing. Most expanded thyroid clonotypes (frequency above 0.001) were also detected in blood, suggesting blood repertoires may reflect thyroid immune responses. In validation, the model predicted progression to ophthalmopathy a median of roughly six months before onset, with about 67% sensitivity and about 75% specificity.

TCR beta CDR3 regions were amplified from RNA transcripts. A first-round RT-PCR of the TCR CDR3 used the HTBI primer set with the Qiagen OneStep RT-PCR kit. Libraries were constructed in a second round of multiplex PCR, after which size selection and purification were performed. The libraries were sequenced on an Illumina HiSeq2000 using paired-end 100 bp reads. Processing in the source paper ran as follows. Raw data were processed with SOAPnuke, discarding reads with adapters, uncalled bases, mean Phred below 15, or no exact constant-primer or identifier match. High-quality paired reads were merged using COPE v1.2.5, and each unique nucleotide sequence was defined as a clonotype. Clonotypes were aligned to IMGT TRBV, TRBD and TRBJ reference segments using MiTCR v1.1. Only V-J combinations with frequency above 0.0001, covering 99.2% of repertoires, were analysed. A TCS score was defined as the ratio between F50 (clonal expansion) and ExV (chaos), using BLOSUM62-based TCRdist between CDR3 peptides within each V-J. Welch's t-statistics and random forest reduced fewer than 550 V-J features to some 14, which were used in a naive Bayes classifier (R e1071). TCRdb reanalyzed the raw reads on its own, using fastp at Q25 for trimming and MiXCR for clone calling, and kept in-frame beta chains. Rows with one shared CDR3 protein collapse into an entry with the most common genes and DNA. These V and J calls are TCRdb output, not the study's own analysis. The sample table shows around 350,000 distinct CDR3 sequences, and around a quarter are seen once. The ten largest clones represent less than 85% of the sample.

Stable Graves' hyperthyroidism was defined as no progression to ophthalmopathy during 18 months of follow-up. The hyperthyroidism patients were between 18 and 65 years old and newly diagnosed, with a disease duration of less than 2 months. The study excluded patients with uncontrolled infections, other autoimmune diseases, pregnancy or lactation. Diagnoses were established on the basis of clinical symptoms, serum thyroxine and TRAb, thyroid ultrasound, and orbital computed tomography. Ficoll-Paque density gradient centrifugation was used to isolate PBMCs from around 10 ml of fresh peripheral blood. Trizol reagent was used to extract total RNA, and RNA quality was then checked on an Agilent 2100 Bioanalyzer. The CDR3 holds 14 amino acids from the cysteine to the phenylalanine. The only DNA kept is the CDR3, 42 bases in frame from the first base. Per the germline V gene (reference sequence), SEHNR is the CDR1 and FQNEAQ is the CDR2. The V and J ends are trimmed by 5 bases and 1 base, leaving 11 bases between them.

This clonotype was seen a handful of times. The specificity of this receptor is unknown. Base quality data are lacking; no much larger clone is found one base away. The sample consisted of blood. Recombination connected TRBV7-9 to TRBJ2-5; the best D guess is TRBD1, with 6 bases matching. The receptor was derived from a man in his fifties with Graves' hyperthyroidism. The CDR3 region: CASSVMTGQETQYF. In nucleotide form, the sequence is TGTGCCAGCAGCGTAATGACAGGCCAAGAGACCCAGTACTTC.